These 4 T cell receptor beta chains were sequenced from one sample in a study of blood T cell repertoires in COVID-19. TCRdb's table, derived via immunoSEQ multiplex PCR, lists solely in-frame clones and lacks some. Of about 350,000 clones listed, roughly 90% are singletons. Input material: PBMCs or T cells enriched from blood (not recorded which). The receptors come from a woman aged 30 to 39 who had recovered from COVID-19.

This chain connects TRBV3-1 (or the pseudogene TRBV3-2) to TRBJ1-3, with D unclear. The CDR3 totals 16 residues. Germline assignment: CDR1 LGHDT and CDR2 YNNKEL (reference sequence). V dropped 1 base and J dropped 4 bases, with 14 bases sitting between them. CDR3 sequence (DNA): TGTGCCAGCAGCCAAGTTACAGCTAACTTAGGAAACACCATATATTTT. Its protein is CASSQVTANLGNTIYF.

The chain recombines TRBV5-1 with TRBJ2-5; unclear D gene. The CDR3 runs 14 residues. Looked up from germline, CDR1 is SGHRS and CDR2 is YFSETQ. Trimming stripped 4 bases from V and 2 bases from J, with 12 bases between. The DNA of the CDR3 is TGCGCCAGCAGCCTAGGTGAGGATCAAGAGACCCAGTACTTC. Translation: CASSLGEDQETQYF. Using reference TRBV5-1 and TRBJ2-5 for the parts outside the CDR3, the full variable domain is KAGVTQTPRYLIKTRGQQVTLSCSPISGHRSVSWYQQTPGQGLQFLFEYFSETQRNKGNFPGRFSGRQFSNSRSEMNVSTLELGDSALYLCASSLGEDQETQYFGPGTRLLVL.

The V and J genes are TRBV9 and TRBJ2-2; D is possibly TRBD1 (5 bases). Per the germline V gene, CDR1 is SGDLS and CDR2 is YYNGEE. Trimming took off 7 bases at V and 1 base at J, with 14 bases between the two ends. The CDR3 loop spans 15 amino acids. Here the CDR3 reads CASSRQTMNTGELFF. CDR3 DNA sequence: TGTGCCAGCTCGCGACAGACCATGAACACCGGGGAGCTGTTTTTT.

This chain connects TRBV11-2 to TRBJ2-2, with D possibly being TRBD1 (6 bases). The V gene's germline CDR1 is SGHAT and CDR2 FQNNGV. V shed 5 bases and J shed 7 bases, with 11 bases lying between them. The length of the CDR3 is 13 residues. The CDR3 reads CASSTRQVGELFF. DNA for the CDR3: TGTGCCAGCAGCACCCGACAGGTCGGGGAGCTGTTTTTT.